The clone carrying this T cell receptor beta chain has a count of ten or more. The antigen remains unidentified. The data derive from a study of T-cell reconstitution after alpha-beta-depleted transplantation in children. Study-wide points: One year post-transplant, T-cell counts and diversity were largely derived from T cells produced anew.

Trimming shortened V by 6 bases and J by 4 bases, and 11 bases separated the two germline ends. This CDR3 comprises 13 residues. Germline V gene data show CDR1 as KGHDR and CDR2 as SFDVKD. Preparation of the TCRbeta library involved a method that used unique molecular identifiers. In TCRdb, the PCR reads were re-called with MiXCR into one record per CDR3 protein. Of some 300,000 distinct CDR3 sequences in the sample, around 10% were seen once. This clonotype originated in a boy less than two years old with acute myeloid leukemia, due to receive a stem cell transplant. The sequencing used PBMCs, collected before TCRalphabeta/CD19-depleted stem cell transplant. The chain joins TRBV24-1 to TRBJ1-2, with D maybe TRBD1 (5 bases). The CDR3 loop is CATSRQGPYGYTF. Written as DNA, the CDR3 is TGTGCCACCAGTCGGCAGGGTCCCTATGGCTACACCTTC.